This TCR beta chain originates from a study of T cell changes during pregnancy in multiple sclerosis. The CDR3 spans 18 residues. Germline V gene sequence: CDR1 MDHEN, CDR2 SYDVKM. Trimming cost V 1 base and J 2 bases; bases outside gene matches: 6. Measured with immunoSEQ multiplex PCR; TCRdb has only the in-frame clones, and not every one. The table has approximately 40,000 clones, about 87% seen once. The sample in question was CD4+ T cells from peripheral blood mononuclear cells, obtained in the second trimester of pregnancy. The sequence was obtained from a female donor with multiple sclerosis, enrolled in a pregnancy study. The chain recombines TRBV28 with TRBJ1-5; 12 positions match TRBD1. The CDR3 here is CASSLFGTGGLGNQPQHF. The DNA for the CDR3 is TGTGCCAGCAGTTTATTCGGGACAGGGGGCTTAGGCAATCAGCCCCAGCATTTT.